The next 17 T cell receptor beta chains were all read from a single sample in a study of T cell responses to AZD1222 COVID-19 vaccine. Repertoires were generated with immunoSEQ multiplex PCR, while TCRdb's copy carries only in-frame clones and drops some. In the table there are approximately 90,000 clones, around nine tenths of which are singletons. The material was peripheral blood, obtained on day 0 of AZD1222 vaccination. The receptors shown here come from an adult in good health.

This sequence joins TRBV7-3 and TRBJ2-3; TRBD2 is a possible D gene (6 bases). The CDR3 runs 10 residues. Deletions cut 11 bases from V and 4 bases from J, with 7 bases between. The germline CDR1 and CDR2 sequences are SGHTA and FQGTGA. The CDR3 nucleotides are TGTGCCGGGAGGCCAGATACGCAGTATTTT. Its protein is CAGRPDTQYF.

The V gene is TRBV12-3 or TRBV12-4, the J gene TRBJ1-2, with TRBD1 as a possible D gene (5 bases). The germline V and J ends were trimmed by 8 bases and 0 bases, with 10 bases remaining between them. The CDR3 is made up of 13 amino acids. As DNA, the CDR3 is TGTGCCAGCGGGGGGGACGCTAACTATGGCTACACCTTC. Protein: CASGGDANYGYTF.

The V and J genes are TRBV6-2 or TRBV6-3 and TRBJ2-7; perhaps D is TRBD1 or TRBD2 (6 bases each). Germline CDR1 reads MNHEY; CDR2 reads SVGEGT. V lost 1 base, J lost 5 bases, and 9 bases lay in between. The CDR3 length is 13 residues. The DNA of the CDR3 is TGTGCCAGCAGTTACTTCGGGGGCAACGAGCAGTACTTC. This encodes CASSYFGGNEQYF.

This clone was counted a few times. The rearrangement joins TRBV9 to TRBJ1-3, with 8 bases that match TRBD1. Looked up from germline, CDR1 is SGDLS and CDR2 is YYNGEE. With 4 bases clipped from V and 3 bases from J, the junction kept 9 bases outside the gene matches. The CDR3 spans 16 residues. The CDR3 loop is CASSPWTGTGGNTIYF. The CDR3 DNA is TGTGCCAGCAGCCCCTGGACAGGGACAGGTGGAAACACCATATATTTT.

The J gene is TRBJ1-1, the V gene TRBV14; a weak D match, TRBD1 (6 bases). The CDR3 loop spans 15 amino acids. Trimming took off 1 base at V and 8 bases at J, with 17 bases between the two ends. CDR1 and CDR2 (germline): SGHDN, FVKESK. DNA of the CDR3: TGTGCCAGCAGCCAAGGAGGGACAACATGGGCCGAAGCTTTCTTT. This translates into CASSQGGTTWAEAFF.

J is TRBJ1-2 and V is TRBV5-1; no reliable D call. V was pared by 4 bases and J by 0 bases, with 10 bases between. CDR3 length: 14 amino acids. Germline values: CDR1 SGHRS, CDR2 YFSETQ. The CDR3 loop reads CASSQEPSNYGYTF. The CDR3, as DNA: TGCGCCAGCAGCCAGGAGCCGTCTAACTATGGCTACACCTTC.

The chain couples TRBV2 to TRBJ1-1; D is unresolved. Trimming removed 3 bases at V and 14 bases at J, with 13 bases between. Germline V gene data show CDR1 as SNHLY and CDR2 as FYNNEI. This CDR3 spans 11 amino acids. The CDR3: CASSEGGRSFF. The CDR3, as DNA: TGTGCCAGCAGTGAGGGTGGGAGATCATTCTTT.

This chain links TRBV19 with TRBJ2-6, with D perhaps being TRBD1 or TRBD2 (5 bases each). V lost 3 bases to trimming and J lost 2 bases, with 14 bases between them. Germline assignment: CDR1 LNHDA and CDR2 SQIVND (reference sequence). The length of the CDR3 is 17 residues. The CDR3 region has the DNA TGTGCCAGTAGTATGGGTTTTGGGGGTCCTGGGGCCAACGTCCTGACTTTC. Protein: CASSMGFGGPGANVLTF. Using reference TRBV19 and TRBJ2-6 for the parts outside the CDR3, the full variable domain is DGGITQSPKYLFRKEGQNVTLSCEQNLNHDAMYWYRQDPGQGLRLIYYSQIVNDFQKGDIAEGYSVSREKKESFPLTVTSAQKNPTAFYLCASSMGFGGPGANVLTFGAGSRLTVL.

The CDR3 DNA is TGTGCCAGCAGCACAGAAGGTGAGCAGTTCTTC. It encodes CASSTEGEQFF. V usage is TRBV2 and J usage is TRBJ2-1; no firm D call. The CDR3 contains 11 residues. CDR1 is SNHLY, CDR2 FYNNEI, per germline. The V gene lost 6 bases and the J gene lost 9 bases, with 9 bases spanning the gap.

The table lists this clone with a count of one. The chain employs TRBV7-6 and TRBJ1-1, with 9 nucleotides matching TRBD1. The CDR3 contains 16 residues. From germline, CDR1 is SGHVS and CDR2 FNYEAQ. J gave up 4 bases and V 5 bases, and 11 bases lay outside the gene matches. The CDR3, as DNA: TGTGCCAGCAGCCGTGGACAGGGGCTTTCTATCACTGAAGCTTTCTTT. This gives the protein CASSRGQGLSITEAFF.

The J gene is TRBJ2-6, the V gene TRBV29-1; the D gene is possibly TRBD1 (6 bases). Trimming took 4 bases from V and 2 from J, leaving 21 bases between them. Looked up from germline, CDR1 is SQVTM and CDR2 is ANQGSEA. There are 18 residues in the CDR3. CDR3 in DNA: TGCAGCGTTGGGTCGGACAGCTTTTCGGTGGCTGGGGCCAACGTCCTGACTTTC. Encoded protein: CSVGSDSFSVAGANVLTF.

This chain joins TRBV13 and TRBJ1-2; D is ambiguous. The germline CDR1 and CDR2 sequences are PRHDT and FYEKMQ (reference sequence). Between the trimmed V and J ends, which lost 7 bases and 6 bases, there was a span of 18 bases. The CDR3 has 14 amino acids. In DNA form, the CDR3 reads TGTGCCAGCACCCCGGGGAGGGCCCAAAATGGCTACACCTTC. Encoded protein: CASTPGRAQNGYTF. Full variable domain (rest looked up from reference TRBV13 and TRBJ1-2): AAGVIQSPRHLIKEKRETATLKCYPIPRHDTVYWYQQGPGQDPQFLISFYEKMQSDKGSIPDRFSAQQFSDYHSELNMSSLELGDSALYFCASTPGRAQNGYTFGSGTRLTVV.

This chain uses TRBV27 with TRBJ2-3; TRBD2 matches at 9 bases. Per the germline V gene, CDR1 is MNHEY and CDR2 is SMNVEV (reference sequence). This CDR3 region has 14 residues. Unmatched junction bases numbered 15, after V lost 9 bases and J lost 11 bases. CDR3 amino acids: CASNRGGEEQRQYF. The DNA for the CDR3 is TGTGCCAGTAACCGCGGGGGGGAAGAACAGAGGCAGTATTTT.

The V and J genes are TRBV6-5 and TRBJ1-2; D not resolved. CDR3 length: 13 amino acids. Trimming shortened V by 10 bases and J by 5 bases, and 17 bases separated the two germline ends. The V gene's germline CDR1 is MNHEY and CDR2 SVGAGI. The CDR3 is CATSVRSSYGYTF. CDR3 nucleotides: TGTGCCACCAGCGTCCGGAGTTCATATGGCTACACCTTC.

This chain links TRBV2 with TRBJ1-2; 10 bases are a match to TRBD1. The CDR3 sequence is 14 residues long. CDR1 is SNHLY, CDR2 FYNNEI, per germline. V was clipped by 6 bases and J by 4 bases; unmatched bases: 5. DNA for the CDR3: TGTGCCAGCAGCCCGGGACAGGGGTTCTATGGCTACACCTTC. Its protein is CASSPGQGFYGYTF.

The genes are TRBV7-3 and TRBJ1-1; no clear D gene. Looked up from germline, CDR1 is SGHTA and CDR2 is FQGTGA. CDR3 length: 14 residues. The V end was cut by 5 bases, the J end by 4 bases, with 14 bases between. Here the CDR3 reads CASSISGGATEAFF. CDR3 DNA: TGTGCCAGCAGCATCAGTGGAGGAGCCACTGAAGCTTTCTTT.

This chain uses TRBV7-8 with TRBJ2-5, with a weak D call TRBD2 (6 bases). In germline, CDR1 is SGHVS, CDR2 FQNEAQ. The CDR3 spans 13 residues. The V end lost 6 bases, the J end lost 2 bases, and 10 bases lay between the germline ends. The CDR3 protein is CASRGRIQETQYF. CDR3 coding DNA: TGTGCCAGCAGGGGGAGGATACAAGAGACCCAGTACTTC. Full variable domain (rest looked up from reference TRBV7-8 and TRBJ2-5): GAGVSQSPRYKVAKRGQDVALRCDPISGHVSLFWYQQALGQGPEFLTYFQNEAQLDKSGLPSDRFFAERPEGSVSTLKIQRTQQEDSAVYLCASRGRIQETQYFGPGTRLLVL.